The 18 T cell receptor beta chains below were found in one sample sequenced in a study of OX40 agonist ivuxolimab in advanced cancers. Clones were read by immunoSEQ multiplex PCR, and TCRdb kept only the in-frame ones, dropping some. The table shows about 73,000 clones, with around 90% occurring only once. Sample: CD4+ or CD8+ T cells sorted from blood, taken in a trial of the OX40 agonist ivuxolimab. The receptors originated from an adult with an advanced solid tumor such as melanoma, head and neck, liver or kidney cancer.

This clone was seen a handful of times. The V gene is TRBV4-1, the J gene TRBJ1-2; TRBD1 might be the D (5 bases). V lost 2 bases to trimming and J lost 8 bases, with 21 bases between them. This CDR3 contains 16 residues. The germline V gene encodes CDR1 MGHRA and CDR2 YSYEKL. CDR3 coding DNA: TGCGCCAGCAGCCAAAGCCCGAGAGGGGCCTATTACGGCTACACCTTC. This sequence encodes CASSQSPRGAYYGYTF.

Of note for this clone: Other DNA sequences in this sample translate to the same CDR3. The V call is TRBV28, the J call TRBJ1-5; D gene unclear. V was clipped by 3 bases and J by 5 bases, with 2 bases between them. The CDR3 runs 11 residues. Germline values: CDR1 MDHEN, CDR2 SYDVKM. For the CDR3, the DNA is TGTGCCAGCAGTTTTGATCAGCCCCAGCATTTT. As protein: CASSFDQPQHF.

V gene TRBV10-3 combines with J gene TRBJ1-2, with D perhaps TRBD1 (5 bases). CDR3 length: 14 amino acids. CDR1 is ENHRY and CDR2 is SYGVKD in the germline V gene. The ends were cut back, 0 bases at V and 6 bases at J, with 11 bases in the middle. The CDR3 nucleotides are TGTGCCATCAGTGAGTCGCCGGGGCCTGATGGCTACACCTTC. This gives the protein CAISESPGPDGYTF.

The chain links TRBV5-5 to TRBJ1-2; no firm D call. The V end lost 4 bases, the J end lost 1 base, and 14 bases lay between the germline ends. This CDR3 is 15 amino acids long. Germline V gene lookup returns CDR1 SGHKS and CDR2 YYEKEE (reference sequence). The CDR3 DNA reads as TGTGCCAGCAGCGCCGGCCCAGCAAGTAACTATGGCTACACCTTC. Its protein is CASSAGPASNYGYTF.

This CDR3 is CSAEILGVGHYNEQFF. Here the CDR3 DNA reads TGCAGCGCCGAGATCCTGGGCGTTGGACACTACAATGAGCAGTTCTTC. J is TRBJ2-1 and V is TRBV29-1, with a possible D match to TRBD1 (5 bases). The CDR3 runs 16 residues. V lost 7 bases to trimming and J lost 3 bases, with 22 bases between them. The germline V gene has CDR1 SQVTM and CDR2 ANQGSEA.

The J gene is TRBJ1-2, the V gene TRBV5-4; 8 bases are a match to TRBD1. CDR1 and CDR2 (germline): SGHNT, YYREEE (reference sequence). With V trimmed by 3 bases and J by 6 bases, 1 base remained unmatched. The CDR3 consists of 12 residues. CDR3 DNA sequence: TGTGCCAGCAGCTCAGGGGGCCATGGCTACACCTTC. Translation: CASSSGGHGYTF.

V and J are TRBV27 and TRBJ2-7, with a possible D match to TRBD1 (6 bases). The germline V gene has CDR1 MNHEY and CDR2 SMNVEV (reference sequence). The CDR3 extends over 14 amino acids. Between the trimmed V and J ends, which lost 1 base and 2 bases, there was a span of 9 bases. In DNA, the CDR3 is TGTGCCAGCAGTTTATTCCCAGGGGCCTACGAGCAGTACTTC. Its protein is CASSLFPGAYEQYF.

This sequence joins TRBV27 and TRBJ2-3; D is unclear. The germline gives CDR1 MNHEY, CDR2 SMNVEV (reference sequence). Trimming removed 5 bases at V and 6 bases at J, with 12 bases between. The CDR3 extends over 13 amino acids. The CDR3 coding sequence is TGTGCCAGCAGTCTCCAATCGCCCGATACGCAGTATTTT. Amino acid sequence: CASSLQSPDTQYF.

J is TRBJ1-5 and V is TRBV11-2; TRBD1 matches at 9 bases. The germline CDR1 and CDR2 sequences are SGHAT and FQNNGV. The V gene end was trimmed by 4 bases and the J gene end by 5 bases; junction bases not matched to a gene: 9. The CDR3 length is 16 residues. CDR3 sequence reads: CASSSGTGRGDQPQHF. CDR3 bases: TGTGCCAGCAGCTCCGGGACAGGGAGGGGTGATCAGCCCCAGCATTTT.

This clone was counted a single time. This chain connects TRBV15 to TRBJ2-1; D is unclear. CDR3 length equals 12 residues. Per germline, CDR1 LNHNV and CDR2 YYDKDF (reference sequence). Trimming pared 4 bases from V and 9 bases from J, leaving 10 bases between. The CDR3 DNA follows: TGTGCCACCAGCATAGGGTGGAGTGAGCAGTTCTTC. Its protein product is CATSIGWSEQFF.

CDR3: CASNLLGLPEEQYF. For the CDR3, the DNA is TGTGCCAGCAACCTTCTAGGGCTCCCTGAGGAGCAGTACTTC. The gene calls are TRBV27 and TRBJ2-7; D not certain. Between the trimmed V and J ends, which lost 7 bases and 7 bases, there was a span of 20 bases. The CDR3 loop spans 14 amino acids. Per germline, CDR1 MNHEY and CDR2 SMNVEV (reference sequence).

At least ten counts were recorded for this clone. The chain couples TRBV9 to TRBJ2-3; D is unresolved. Per the germline V gene, CDR1 is SGDLS and CDR2 is YYNGEE. The V end was cut by 4 bases, the J end by 2 bases, with 11 bases between. This CDR3 is built from 14 residues. The CDR3 sequence: CASSPVRVTDTQYF. CDR3 in DNA: TGTGCCAGCAGCCCCGTACGTGTCACAGATACGCAGTATTTT. Full variable domain (missing parts from reference TRBV9 and TRBJ2-3): DSGVTQTPKHLITATGQRVTLRCSPRSGDLSVYWYQQSLDQGLQFLIQYYNGEERAKGNILERFSAQQFPDLHSELNLSSLELGDSALYFCASSPVRVTDTQYFGPGTRLTVL.

The V gene is TRBV29-1, the J gene TRBJ2-1; 9 bases agree with TRBD2. Germline loops: CDR1 SQVTM, CDR2 ANQGSEA. The J segment lost 6 bases and the V segment lost 5 bases, leaving 8 bases of the junction unmatched. The CDR3 consists of 14 residues. The CDR3 sequence: CSVTGTSLLNEQFF. DNA of the CDR3: TGCAGCGTTACTGGGACTAGCTTACTCAATGAGCAGTTCTTC.

CDR3 DNA: TGTGCCACAATGACTAGCGGGGTGCTCCAAGAGACCCAGTACTTC. Translation gives CATMTSGVLQETQYF. The V call is TRBV15, the J call TRBJ2-5, with 11 bases that match TRBD2. Trimming took 9 bases from V and 1 from J; bases not matched to a gene: 7. This CDR3 region has 15 residues. Germline values: CDR1 LNHNV, CDR2 YYDKDF (reference sequence).

V and J are TRBV19 and TRBJ1-5; D is possibly TRBD1 (6 bases). The V end was cut by 3 bases, the J end by 3 bases, with 9 bases between. The germline V gene encodes CDR1 LNHDA and CDR2 SQIVND (reference sequence). This CDR3 comprises 14 residues. The CDR3 bases are TGTGCCAGTAGTATCAGGGGTAACAATCAGCCCCAGCATTTT. This translates into CASSIRGNNQPQHF.

This sequence joins TRBV2 and TRBJ2-1, with 8 bases identical to TRBD2. The germline V gene has CDR1 SNHLY and CDR2 FYNNEI. This CDR3 contains 14 residues. Germline trimming cut 8 bases from V and 2 bases from J; bases unmatched to any gene: 5. The CDR3 loop is CASGGGPPYNEQFF. The CDR3 DNA is TGTGCCAGCGGCGGGGGGCCCCCCTACAATGAGCAGTTCTTC.

The chain couples TRBV30 to TRBJ2-7; D might be TRBD2 (6 bases). The CDR3 has 15 residues. Germline V gives CDR1 GTSNPN, CDR2 SVGIG (reference sequence). V lost 0 bases, J lost 4 bases, and 16 bases lay in between. For the CDR3, the DNA is TGTGCCTGGAGTGTACTCGGGGGTCCTACGTACGAGCAGTACTTC. Translated: CAWSVLGGPTYEQYF.

The chain employs TRBV7-3 and TRBJ1-3; no definite D call. Looked up from germline, CDR1 is SGHTA and CDR2 is FQGTGA. The length of the CDR3 is 15 residues. V was trimmed by 6 bases and J by 0 bases, leaving 12 bases between them. This CDR3 reads CASSLDGSSGNTIYF. In DNA, the CDR3 is TGTGCCAGCAGTCTAGACGGATCCTCTGGAAACACCATATATTTT.